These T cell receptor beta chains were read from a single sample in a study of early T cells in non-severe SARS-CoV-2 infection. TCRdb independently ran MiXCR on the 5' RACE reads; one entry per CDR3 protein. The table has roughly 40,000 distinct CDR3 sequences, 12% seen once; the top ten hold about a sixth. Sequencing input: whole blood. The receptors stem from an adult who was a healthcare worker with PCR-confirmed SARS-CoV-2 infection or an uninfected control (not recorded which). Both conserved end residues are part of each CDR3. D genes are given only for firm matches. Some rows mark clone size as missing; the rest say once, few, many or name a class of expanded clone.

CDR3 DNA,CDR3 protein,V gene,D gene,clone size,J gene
TGTGCCACCAGGGCTCCAAGCACAGATACGCAGTATTTT,CATRAPSTDTQYF,TRBV24-1,-,-,TRBJ2-3
TGTGCCAGCAGTTACCCCCAAGGGACCAACTATGGCTACACCTTC,CASSYPQGTNYGYTF,TRBV6-6,-,-,TRBJ1-2
TGTGCCAGCAGCTTATTGGGGACGGGGAACACTGAAGCTTTCTTT,CASSLLGTGNTEAFF,TRBV7-2,-,-,TRBJ1-1
TGTGCCAGCATGGCCGGGACAGGTTTCGGAAACACCATATATTTT,CASMAGTGFGNTIYF,TRBV5-4,TRBD1,-,TRBJ1-3
TGCGCCAGCAGCCTTTACAGGGGGCTGGGCACTGAAGCTTTCTTT,CASSLYRGLGTEAFF,TRBV4-3,TRBD1,-,TRBJ1-1
TGTGCCAGCAGTTACAGTCGGGAGGAGGGTGCCACTGAAGCTTTCTTT,CASSYSREEGATEAFF,TRBV6-6,-,few,TRBJ1-1
TGCGCCAGCAGCCAAGATCTCGGCAGGGTCTACGAGCAGTACTTC,CASSQDLGRVYEQYF,TRBV4-3,-,many,TRBJ2-7
TGTGCCAGCAGGACAACAGGGGGGGACACCGGGGAGCTGTTTTTT,CASRTTGGDTGELFF,TRBV6-6,-,-,TRBJ2-2
TGTGCTAGTGTTAAAGGTGGCGGGACTACTCTGGATACGCAGTATTTT,CASVKGGGTTLDTQYF,TRBV12-5,TRBD2,-,TRBJ2-3
TGTGCTTCTCGACAGGATGTAGATGGCTACACCTTC,CASRQDVDGYTF,TRBV7-2,-,many,TRBJ1-2
TGTGCCAGCAGCCCGATGTCGACCCGTGGCAATGAGCAGTTCTTC,CASSPMSTRGNEQFF,TRBV5-4,-,few,TRBJ2-1
TGTGCCAGCAGCTTTATGGGGACAGGGACCGGGGAGCTGTTTTTT,CASSFMGTGTGELFF,TRBV11-3,TRBD1,many,TRBJ2-2
TGTGCCTGGAACAGCGTTAGCTCTGGAAACACCATATATTTT,CAWNSVSSGNTIYF,TRBV30,-,few,TRBJ1-3
TGTGCCAGCAGTTATCGGGGGGACTCACAAGAGACCCAGTACTTC,CASSYRGDSQETQYF,TRBV6-5,TRBD2,medium-sized,TRBJ2-5
TGTGCCAGCAGTTCCCAGACAGGGACAGATACGCAGTATTTT,CASSSQTGTDTQYF,TRBV6-6,TRBD1,-,TRBJ2-3
TGTGCCAGCAGCAACCGGGACAGGGTCTATGGCTACACCTTC,CASSNRDRVYGYTF,TRBV13,TRBD1,many,TRBJ1-2
TGTGCCAGCAGCTTAACAGGGAGTAAGTACGAGCAGTACTTC,CASSLTGSKYEQYF,TRBV7-3,-,few,TRBJ2-7
TGTGCCAGCAGCTTAAAGGACAGGGGAGCCGAGCAGTACTTC,CASSLKDRGAEQYF,TRBV7-8,TRBD1,medium-sized,TRBJ2-7
TGTGCCGCAGCGGATTCAGGGAGGCAGACCCAGTACTTC,CAAADSGRQTQYF,TRBV6-2/TRBV6-3,-,-,TRBJ2-5
TGTGCCGGAGGACAGGGGATGAACACTGAAGCTTTCTTT,CAGGQGMNTEAFF,TRBV2,TRBD1,-,TRBJ1-1
TGTGCCAGCAGCTGGATGGGCGGCGGGGAGCTGTTTTTT,CASSWMGGGELFF,TRBV6-5,-,-,TRBJ2-2
TGTGCCAGCAGCTTAGTCGGCAGTGAGCAGTTCTTC,CASSLVGSEQFF,TRBV7-9,-,many,TRBJ2-1
TGTGCCAGCAGCTTATACGTCCGGGGTACAGATACGCAGTATTTT,CASSLYVRGTDTQYF,TRBV13,-,few,TRBJ2-3
TGTGCCAGCAGCCGTTATACAGGGTCCTCCTACGAGCAGTACTTC,CASSRYTGSSYEQYF,TRBV3-1,-,many,TRBJ2-7
TGTGCCAGCAGTTTTTACGGCACCGGGGAGCTGTTTTTT,CASSFYGTGELFF,TRBV12-3/TRBV12-4,-,-,TRBJ2-2
TGTGCCGGCGCCCGGGACTTGTACAATGAGCAGTTCTTC,CAGARDLYNEQFF,TRBV9,-,-,TRBJ2-1
TGTGCCAGCAGCTTCAGGGGGCTCTACGAGCAGTACTTC,CASSFRGLYEQYF,TRBV7-2,TRBD1,many,TRBJ2-7
TGTGCCAGCAGCACACAGGGGAGGAACACCGGGGAGCTGTTTTTT,CASSTQGRNTGELFF,TRBV7-8,TRBD1,many,TRBJ2-2
TGTGCCAGCAGCTTAGCGCCGGCTTACGAGCAGTACTTC,CASSLAPAYEQYF,TRBV7-2,-,-,TRBJ2-7
TGTGCCAGCAGCCAACTACGAGGGGGGGCCGCTGAGGAGCAGTACTTC,CASSQLRGGAAEEQYF,TRBV3-1,-,many,TRBJ2-7